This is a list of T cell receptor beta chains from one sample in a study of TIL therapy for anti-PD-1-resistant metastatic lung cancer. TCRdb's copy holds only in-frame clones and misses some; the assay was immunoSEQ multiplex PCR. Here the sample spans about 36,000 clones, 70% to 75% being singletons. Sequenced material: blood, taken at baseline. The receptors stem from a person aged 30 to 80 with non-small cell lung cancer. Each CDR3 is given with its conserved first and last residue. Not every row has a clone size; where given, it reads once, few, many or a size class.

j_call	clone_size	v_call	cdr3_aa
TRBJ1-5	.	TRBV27	CASSGDTLGPQHF
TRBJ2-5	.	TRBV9	CASSGPTGGSLETQYF
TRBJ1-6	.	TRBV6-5	CASSLGFLDSPLHF
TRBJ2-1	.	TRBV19	CASSTSSGGPYNEQFF
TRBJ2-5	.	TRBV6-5	CASSYGETQYF
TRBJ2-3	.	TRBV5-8	CASSLDGGSADTQYF
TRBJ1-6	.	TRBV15	CATQGWDSPLHF
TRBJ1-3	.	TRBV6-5	CASSYSTDRHGTIYF
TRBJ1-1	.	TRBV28	CASSFLGRRLMNTEAFF
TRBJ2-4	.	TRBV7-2	CASSTGQANIQYF
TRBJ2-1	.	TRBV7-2	CASSSANEQFF
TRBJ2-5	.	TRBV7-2	CASSLFPAPQETQYF
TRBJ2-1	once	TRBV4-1	CASGSGNEQFF
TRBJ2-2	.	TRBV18	CASSPMKLANTGELFF
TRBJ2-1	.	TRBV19	CASSIVLAGGPRSYNEQFF
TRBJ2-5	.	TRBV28	CASREQETQYF
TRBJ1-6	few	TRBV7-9	CASSLKGGNSPLHF
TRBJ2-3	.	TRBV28	CASSIRTGGTDTQYF
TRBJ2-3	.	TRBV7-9	CASRPGLAGRADTQYF
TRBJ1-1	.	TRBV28	CASSLMGAAEAFF
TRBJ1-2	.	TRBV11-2	CASSFTGSGYTF
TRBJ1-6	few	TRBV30	CAWSVQGPPGTSPLHF
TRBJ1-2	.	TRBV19	CASNPGRQESYTF
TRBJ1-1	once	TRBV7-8	CASSFVPQGGTVNTEAFF
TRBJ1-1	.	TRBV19	CASSIWDRGHIEAFF
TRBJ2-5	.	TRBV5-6	CASSSATFHSGTLYF
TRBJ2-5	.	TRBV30	CAWGTGTGETQYF
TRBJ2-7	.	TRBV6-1	CASSEAAGASYEQYF
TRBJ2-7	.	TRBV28	CASSTNYYEQYF
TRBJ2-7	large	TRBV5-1	CASTVADSTYEQYF
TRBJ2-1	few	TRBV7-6	CASSSRGAGVYEQFF
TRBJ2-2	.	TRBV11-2	CASSLSLGRGGTGELFF
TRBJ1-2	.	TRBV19	CASRRVPNYGYTF
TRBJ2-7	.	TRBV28	CASRSDRGHTYEQYF
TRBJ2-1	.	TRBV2	CASSARGSYNEQFF
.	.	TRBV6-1	CASSVVQRLYEQYF
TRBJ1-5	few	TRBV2	CASSAGQGRGGRPQHF
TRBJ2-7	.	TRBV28	CASSLIPLTYEQYF
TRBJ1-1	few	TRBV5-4	CASSPGGAEAFF
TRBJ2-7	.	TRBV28	CASSFGGLAPEQYF
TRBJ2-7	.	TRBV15	CATSSPRDTNSYEQYF
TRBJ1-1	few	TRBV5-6	CASSIYEGAVGTEAFF
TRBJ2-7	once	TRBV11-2	CASSLVRVGYEQYF
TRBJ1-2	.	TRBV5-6	CASSLWTGTGYTF
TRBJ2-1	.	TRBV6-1	CASRDRGFSYNEQFF
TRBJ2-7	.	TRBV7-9	CASGTGSYEQYF
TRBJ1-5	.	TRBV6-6	CASCPPGAKGQPQHF
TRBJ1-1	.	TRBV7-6	CASSPTDTEAFF
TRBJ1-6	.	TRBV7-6	CASSLAGEGRRTLHF
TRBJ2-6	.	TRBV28	CASSFPLGSGANVLTF
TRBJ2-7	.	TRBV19	CASSMRRGGTYEQYF
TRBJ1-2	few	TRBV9	CASSVVDSYGYTF
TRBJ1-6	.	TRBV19	CASSGRDIYNSPLHF
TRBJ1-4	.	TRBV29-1	CSVETRATNEKLFF
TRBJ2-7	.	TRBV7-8	CASSLGLAGDSYEQYF
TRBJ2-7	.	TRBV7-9	CASSFPSGGGYEQYF